The 13 T cell receptor beta chains below were found in one sample sequenced in a study of regulatory T cells in long-lasting Graves disease. Time point of the sample: persistent/refractory GD, antithyroid drugs over 5 years with positive TRAb. With RNA extracted from PBMCs as input, the TCR library was made. Arm-PCR of CDR3 regions and iRepertoire HTBI primers were the basis on which TCR beta libraries were built. In TCRdb, the multiplex PCR reads were re-called with MiXCR into one record per CDR3 protein. The sample records roughly 470,000 distinct CDR3 sequences, less than 25% being singletons. The specimen comprised peripheral blood mononuclear cells (PBMCs), sampled when the disease was refractory, from a patient treated with antithyroid drugs. These receptors all stem from a female donor with Graves disease.

This clonotype was counted at least ten times. The chain employs TRBV11-2 and TRBJ2-5; no firm D call. CDR1 is SGHAT, CDR2 FQNNGV, per germline. The CDR3 is made up of 12 amino acids. Trimming shortened V by 8 bases and J by 5 bases, and 12 bases separated the two germline ends. The DNA of the CDR3 is TGTGCCAGCGCGGCAGATGGGGAGACCCAGTACTTC. It yields the protein CASAADGETQYF.

The table lists this clonotype with a few counts. The chain combines TRBV12-3 or TRBV12-4 with TRBJ2-7, with TRBD2 matching over 13 bases. With 3 bases clipped from V and 4 bases from J, the junction kept 6 bases outside the gene matches. The CDR3 loop spans 16 amino acids. As DNA, the CDR3 is TGTGCCAGCAGTTTTACTAGCGGGAGGGCCTCGTACGAGCAGTACTTC. It specifies CASSFTSGRASYEQYF.

V gene TRBV19 combines with J gene TRBJ1-5; tentatively, D is TRBD1 (6 bases). The CDR3 is 15 residues long. Between the trimmed V and J ends, which lost 5 bases and 0 bases, there was a span of 11 bases. Germline loops: CDR1 LNHDA, CDR2 SQIVND (reference sequence). The chain's CDR3 is CASSDTGSSNQPQHF. CDR3 DNA: TGTGCCAGTAGTGACACAGGGAGTAGCAATCAGCCCCAGCATTTT.

The chain joins TRBV30 to TRBJ1-4; possibly TRBD1 for D (5 bases). V was pared by 2 bases and J by 7 bases, with 11 bases between. Germline V gene sequence: CDR1 GTSNPN, CDR2 SVGIG (reference sequence). The CDR3 covers 13 residues. CDR3 DNA: TGTGCCTGGAGTTCGGGAGGGGTTGAAAAACTGTTTTTT. It translates to CAWSSGGVEKLFF. The full variable domain, completed using reference TRBV30 and TRBJ1-4, is SQTIHQWPATLVQPVGSPLSLECTVEGTSNPNLYWYRQAAGRGLQLLFYSVGIGQISSEVPQNLSASRPQDRQFILSSKKLLLSDSGFYLCAWSSGGVEKLFFGSGTQLSVL.

The table lists this clonotype with many counts. J is TRBJ1-2 and V is TRBV12-5; D is unresolved. Trimming pared 0 bases from V and 3 bases from J, leaving 17 bases between. There are 17 residues in the CDR3. CDR1 and CDR2 from the germline V gene are LGHNT and FRNRAP. The CDR3 coding sequence is TGTGCTAGTGGTTTGGTACAGACTCCGGACTTCGACTATGGCTACACCTTC. As protein: CASGLVQTPDFDYGYTF.

The rearrangement uses TRBV4-1 and TRBJ2-5; TRBD2 matches at 10 bases. The CDR3 is made up of 19 amino acids. Per germline, CDR1 MGHRA and CDR2 YSYEKL. V gave up 3 bases and J gave up 2 bases; unmatched junction bases: 15. CDR3 nucleotides: TGCGCCAGCAGCCAGGGATTTGGGGCTAGCGGGAGAAGGCAAGAGACCCAGTACTTC. Protein sequence: CASSQGFGASGRRQETQYF.

Many counts were recorded for this clonotype. Sequence at one end of the junction differs from germline and may be a read error. The CDR3: CASSLGSRTGELFF. The DNA of the CDR3 is TGTGCCAGCAGCTTAGGAAGCAGAACCGGGGAGCTGTTTTTT. V and J are TRBV12-3 or TRBV12-4 and TRBJ2-2; D is unclear. The CDR3 runs 14 residues.

The chain combines TRBV5-1 with TRBJ2-2; D is undetermined. Deletions cut 4 bases from V and 4 bases from J, with 14 bases between. From germline, CDR1 is SGHRS and CDR2 YFSETQ. The length of the CDR3 is 15 residues. CDR3 coding DNA: TGCGCCAGCAGCCAACGTCGGCAGGCCACCGGGGAGCTGTTTTTT. This encodes CASSQRRQATGELFF.

Ten or more counts support this clonotype. The V call is TRBV7-9, the J call TRBJ1-2, with D unclear. The V and J ends lost 3 bases and 3 bases respectively, with 5 bases between them. Germline assignment: CDR1 SEHNR and CDR2 FQNEAQ (reference sequence). This CDR3 is 12 amino acids long. CDR3 sequence reads: CASSFADYGYTF. As DNA, the CDR3 is TGTGCCAGCAGCTTTGCGGACTATGGCTACACCTTC.

Worth noting for this clonotype: At one end, the junction sequence differs from germline, possibly due to a read error. The V gene is TRBV6-4, the J gene TRBJ2-7; a weak D match, TRBD2 (6 bases). CDR3 size: 15 residues. In germline, CDR1 is MRHNA, CDR2 SNTAGT. The CDR3 nucleotides read TGTGCCAGCAGTTACTCGATCGCGGGGTCTTACGAGCAGTACTTC. Its translation is CASSYSIAGSYEQYF.

This CDR3 is CASSPGQNDEQYF. CDR3 DNA sequence: TGTGCCAGCTCACCCGGACAGAACGACGAGCAGTACTTC. V gene TRBV18 combines with J gene TRBJ2-7, with a tentative D call TRBD1 (6 bases). The CDR3 length is 13 residues. Germline assignment: CDR1 KGHSH and CDR2 LQKENI. Trimming removed 3 bases at V and 5 bases at J, with 11 bases between.

In the case of this clonotype: A clone one base away is much larger, so this may be a read error. The CDR3 spells CASTRGDRRGTEAFF. In DNA, the CDR3 is TGTGCCAGCACCCGAGGAGACAGGCGGGGCACTGAAGCTTTCTTT. J is TRBJ1-1 and V is TRBV6-2 or TRBV6-3; D is perhaps TRBD1 (6 bases). CDR3 size: 15 residues. CDR1 and CDR2 from the germline V gene are MNHEY and SVGEGT. Trimming pared 7 bases from V and 4 bases from J, leaving 19 bases between.

This clonotype was recorded many times. The rearrangement uses TRBV5-6 and TRBJ2-7, with 13 nucleotides matching TRBD2. The CDR3 covers 19 residues. V was clipped by 4 bases and J by 4 bases; unmatched bases: 17. From germline, CDR1 is SGHDT and CDR2 YYEEEE. The CDR3 is CASSLPPGLAGAVRYEQYF. For the CDR3, the DNA is TGTGCCAGCAGCCTCCCCCCAGGACTAGCGGGAGCAGTCAGATACGAGCAGTACTTC.